This entry lists 24 T cell receptor beta chains sequenced from one sample in a study of early T cells in non-severe SARS-CoV-2 infection. Each CDR3 protein is one row after TCRdb ran MiXCR on the 5' RACE reads. The sample lists 64,000 or so distinct CDR3 sequences; around 10% were seen once. The source material was whole blood, sampled at baseline. The receptors shown here come from an adult who was a healthcare worker with PCR-confirmed SARS-CoV-2 infection or an uninfected control (not recorded which).

V and J are TRBV10-3 and TRBJ1-2; D unresolved. The CDR3 contains 14 residues. V was trimmed by 7 bases and J by 0 bases, leaving 12 bases between them. Per the germline V gene, CDR1 is ENHRY and CDR2 is SYGVKD. CDR3 residues: CAITTPGTNYGYTF. In DNA, the CDR3 is TGTGCCATCACTACCCCAGGAACTAACTATGGCTACACCTTC.

The V and J genes are TRBV11-2 and TRBJ2-1; a weak D match, TRBD2 (7 bases). The germline V and J ends were trimmed by 5 bases and 9 bases, with 26 bases remaining between them. There are 17 residues in the CDR3. The germline V gene has CDR1 SGHAT and CDR2 FQNNGV. CDR3 loop: CASSPRPILGGLAEQFF. The DNA for the CDR3 is TGTGCCAGCAGCCCTCGTCCTATATTGGGGGGGCTTGCTGAGCAGTTCTTC.

V is TRBV30 and J is TRBJ1-1, with 7 bases aligning to TRBD1. V shed 2 bases, J shed 4 bases, and the junction held 4 bases outside the gene matches. Per germline, CDR1 GTSNPN and CDR2 SVGIG (reference sequence). The CDR3 consists of 13 residues. CDR3 sequence: CAWSKGQTTEAFF. CDR3 DNA sequence: TGTGCCTGGAGTAAGGGACAGACCACTGAAGCTTTCTTT.

This clonotype was seen a few times. The chain recombines TRBV5-1 with TRBJ1-1, with 8 bases aligning to TRBD1. The CDR3 is 14 residues long. The J segment lost 5 bases and the V segment lost 4 bases, leaving 7 bases of the junction unmatched. Germline V gene lookup returns CDR1 SGHRS and CDR2 YFSETQ. CDR3 region: CASSAGQGETEAFF. The CDR3, as DNA: TGCGCCAGCAGCGCTGGACAGGGAGAGACTGAAGCTTTCTTT.

Regarding this clonotype: The junction differs from germline at one of its ends, possibly a read error. CDR3 region: CPSSPTGSYNEQFF. The CDR3 DNA reads as TGTCCCAGCAGTCCGACGGGGAGTTACAATGAGCAGTTCTTC. This rearrangement joins TRBV7-3 to TRBJ2-1; D perhaps matches TRBD2 (5 bases). The CDR3 is made up of 14 amino acids. Germline loops: CDR1 SGHTA, CDR2 FQGTGA. The entire variable domain, with the rest obtained from reference TRBV7-3 and TRBJ2-1, is as follows: GAGVSQTPSNKVTEKGKYVELRCDPISGHTALYWYRQSLGQGPEFLIYFQGTGAADDSGLPNDRFFAVRPEGSVSTLKIQRTERGDSAVYLCPSSPTGSYNEQFFGPGTRLTVL.

The chain couples TRBV6-6 to TRBJ1-6; 9 bases align to TRBD1. The CDR3 has 15 residues. CDR1 is MNHNY and CDR2 is SVGAGI in the germline V gene (reference sequence). With V trimmed by 7 bases and J by 10 bases, 11 bases remained unmatched. CDR3 nucleotides: TGTGCCAGCAACAAACCTGGGACAGGGCAGTCACCCCTCCACTTT. Protein product: CASNKPGTGQSPLHF.

This clonotype was detected only a few times. The V call is TRBV5-1, the J call TRBJ1-2; the D is unclear. Trimming removed 4 bases at V and 2 bases at J, with 6 bases between. The CDR3 is 12 amino acids. Germline V lookup: CDR1 SGHRS, CDR2 YFSETQ. The CDR3 DNA reads TGCGCCAGCAGCCCCTCCAACTATGGCTACACCTTC. It codes for CASSPSNYGYTF.

This clonotype was seen at least ten times. V is TRBV20-1 and J is TRBJ1-4, with D possibly TRBD1 on 6 matching bases. V shed 3 bases and J shed 0 bases, with 11 bases lying between them. The CDR3 is made up of 15 amino acids. Germline V lookup: CDR1 DFQATT, CDR2 SNEGSKA (reference sequence). The CDR3 coding sequence is TGCAGTGCTAGTCGGGGGGCGGCAACTAATGAAAAACTGTTTTTT. It specifies CSASRGAATNEKLFF.

CDR3 DNA: TGCAGTGCGGAGCAGGCACCCTACGAGCAGTACTTC. It is translated as CSAEQAPYEQYF. The rearrangement joins TRBV20-1 to TRBJ2-7; no clear D gene. This CDR3 is 12 amino acids long. The V end was cut by 6 bases, the J end by 2 bases, with 11 bases between. CDR1 and CDR2 from the germline V gene are DFQATT and SNEGSKA (reference sequence).

This chain connects TRBV10-3 to TRBJ2-7; D might be TRBD2 (6 bases). Trimming stripped 7 bases from V and 0 bases from J, with 13 bases between. CDR3 length: 14 amino acids. CDR1 and CDR2 from the germline V gene are ENHRY and SYGVKD. CDR3 sequence: CAITQGLSSYEQYF. In DNA, the CDR3 is TGTGCCATCACCCAGGGACTTAGCTCCTACGAGCAGTACTTC.

This clonotype was counted between two and nine times. V usage is TRBV18 and J usage is TRBJ1-5; 10 nucleotides align to TRBD1. Germline V gene data show CDR1 as KGHSH and CDR2 as LQKENI. Germline trimming cut 4 bases from V and 3 bases from J; bases unmatched to any gene: 3. CDR3 length: 15 amino acids. The CDR3 coding sequence is TGTGCCAGCTCACGGGGACAGGGGAACAATCAGCCCCAGCATTTT. As protein: CASSRGQGNNQPQHF.

A few counts support this clonotype. The CDR3 sequence is CAWSAWGQEDQPQHF. The CDR3 DNA follows: TGTGCCTGGAGCGCTTGGGGGCAGGAGGATCAGCCCCAGCATTTT. The rearrangement uses TRBV30 and TRBJ1-5; D might be TRBD1 (6 bases). The CDR3 is 15 amino acids. Germline V CDR1 and CDR2: GTSNPN, SVGIG (reference sequence). V was pared by 3 bases and J by 5 bases, with 17 bases between. The complete variable domain, with remaining parts taken from reference TRBV30 and TRBJ1-5, reads SQTIHQWPATLVQPVGSPLSLECTVEGTSNPNLYWYRQAAGRGLQLLFYSVGIGQISSEVPQNLSASRPQDRQFILSSKKLLLSDSGFYLCAWSAWGQEDQPQHFGDGTRLSIL.

The V call is TRBV3-1, the J call TRBJ2-6; no firm D call. The CDR3 is made up of 12 amino acids. Germline lookup yields CDR1 LGHDT and CDR2 YNNKEL (reference sequence). Between the trimmed V and J ends, which lost 8 bases and 0 bases, there was a span of 2 bases. This CDR3 is CASHSGANVLTF. The CDR3 DNA reads as TGTGCCAGCCACTCTGGGGCCAACGTCCTGACTTTC.

J is TRBJ2-1 and V is TRBV19; weak D call: TRBD1 (6 bases). The length of the CDR3 is 14 residues. V lost 10 bases and J lost 7, with 20 bases in between. Germline assignment: CDR1 LNHDA and CDR2 SQIVND (reference sequence). The CDR3 coding sequence is TGTGCCACCGCTACCGGGACATTCGTTAATGAGCAGTTCTTC. It yields the protein CATATGTFVNEQFF.

In its sample, this clonotype was seen a few times. This rearrangement joins TRBV28 to TRBJ1-1, with 10 bases fitting TRBD1. The CDR3 sequence is 15 residues long. The J segment lost 3 bases and the V segment lost 9 bases, leaving 10 bases of the junction unmatched. Germline CDR1 MDHEN, CDR2 SYDVKM. The chain's CDR3 is CASYSFGQGDTEAFF. The CDR3 bases are TGTGCCAGTTACTCCTTTGGACAGGGGGACACTGAAGCTTTCTTT.

The rearrangement links TRBV6-1 to TRBJ2-1; the D gene is possibly TRBD2 (7 bases). V lost 6 bases to trimming and J lost 2 bases, with 11 bases between them. Germline V gives CDR1 MNHNS, CDR2 SASEGT. The CDR3 has 14 residues. For the CDR3, the DNA is TGTGCCAGCAGAGGGGGGGCGGCCTACAATGAGCAGTTCTTC. It yields the protein CASRGGAAYNEQFF.

The chain couples TRBV12-3 or TRBV12-4 to TRBJ1-1; 8 bases match TRBD1. V lost 6 bases, J lost 0 bases, and 9 bases stayed unmatched. The CDR3 covers 16 residues. In nucleotides, the CDR3 is TGTGCCAGCAGGAGACAGGGGCCCATCATGAACACTGAAGCTTTCTTT. Its protein is CASRRQGPIMNTEAFF.

The chain recombines TRBV7-2 with TRBJ2-5; 10 positions agree with TRBD2. The CDR3 contains 15 residues. The germline gives CDR1 SGHTA, CDR2 FQGNSA. Trimming at V came to 1 base and at J to 1 base, leaving 0 bases not matched to a gene. The CDR3 spells CASSLGLAGQETQYF. CDR3 sequence (DNA): TGTGCCAGCAGCTTAGGACTAGCGGGCCAAGAGACCCAGTACTTC. The full variable domain, rest sourced from reference TRBV7-2 and TRBJ2-5, is GAGVSQSPSNKVTEKGKDVELRCDPISGHTALYWYRQSLGQGLEFLIYFQGNSAPDKSGLPSDRFSAERTGGSVSTLTIQRTQQEDSAVYLCASSLGLAGQETQYFGPGTRLLVL.

This clonotype was seen a handful of times. The chain uses TRBV30 and TRBJ2-3, with D possibly matching TRBD1 (5 bases). In germline, CDR1 is GTSNPN, CDR2 SVGIG (reference sequence). Trimming left V 4 bases short and J 2 bases short, with 19 bases between. The CDR3 covers 16 residues. The CDR3 protein is CAWTRGTKVITDTQYF. In DNA form, the CDR3 reads TGTGCCTGGACAAGGGGCACTAAAGTGATCACAGATACGCAGTATTTT.

This clonotype was seen more than once but under ten times. In DNA form, the CDR3 reads TGTGCCAGCAGTAAGAGCACTGAAGCTTTCTTT. Amino acids: CASSKSTEAFF. The chain is built from TRBV7-9 and TRBJ1-1; D unresolved. The germline CDR1 and CDR2 sequences are SEHNR and FQNEAQ (reference sequence). The V end was cut by 6 bases, the J end by 4 bases, with 6 bases between. The length of the CDR3 is 11 residues.

The chain has TRBV7-9 and TRBJ2-3; 13 nucleotides line up with TRBD2. Germline V lookup: CDR1 SEHNR, CDR2 FQNEAQ (reference sequence). The CDR3 has 16 amino acids. J lost 1 base, V lost 5 bases, and 3 bases had no gene match. This CDR3 reads CASSPGTSGGTDTQYF. Written as DNA, the CDR3 is TGTGCCAGCAGCCCAGGGACTAGCGGGGGCACAGATACGCAGTATTTT.

V gene TRBV5-1 combines with J gene TRBJ1-2; tentative D call: TRBD1 (6 bases). V shed 0 bases and J shed 4 bases, with 22 bases lying between them. Per germline, CDR1 SGHRS and CDR2 YFSETQ. This CDR3 comprises 18 residues. The CDR3 DNA reads TGCGCCAGCAGCTTGGCCGGGGGCCAGGCCGGTGGTCTCTATGGCTACACCTTC. Translation: CASSLAGGQAGGLYGYTF.

This clonotype has ten or more counts. The rearrangement joins TRBV21-1 to TRBJ2-1; TRBD1 is the table's D call and was not checked against the DNA. TRBV21-1 is described as a pseudogene. The CDR3 loop spans 18 amino acids. CDR3 sequence: CASSHINMGRGAYNEQFF. In DNA, the CDR3 is TGTGCCAGCAGCCACATAAATATGGGGCGGGGGGCCTACAATGAGCAGTTCTTC.

This clonotype was picked up a small number of times. The DNA for the CDR3 is TGTGCCAGCAGCTTAGAGAGAACTTGGGGATCAGATACGCAGTATTTT. It yields the protein CASSLERTWGSDTQYF. The rearrangement uses TRBV7-9 and TRBJ2-3, with D unresolved. The CDR3 consists of 16 residues. The V gene's germline CDR1 is SEHNR and CDR2 FQNEAQ (reference sequence). Trimming removed 1 base from V and 4 bases from J, with 15 bases in between. Full variable domain (remainder filled in from reference TRBV7-9 and TRBJ2-3): DTGVSQNPRHKITKRGQNVTFRCDPISEHNRLYWYRQTLGQGPEFLTYFQNEAQLEKSRLLSDRFSAERPKGSFSTLEIQRTEQGDSAMYLCASSLERTWGSDTQYFGPGTRLTVL.